This T cell receptor (beta chain) was recovered during a study of T cells in Graves' hyperthyroidism and ophthalmopathy. Clinical symptoms, serum thyroxine, TRAb, thyroid ultrasound and orbital computed tomography informed diagnoses. The authors took PBMCs from 10 ml fresh peripheral blood. General observations from the study: Median prediction lead before ophthalmopathy onset was six to eight months with the model. A model using 13 V-J features told ophthalmopathy apart from stable hyperthyroidism.

TCR beta CDR3 regions were amplified from RNA transcripts. First-round RT-PCR of the TCR CDR3 relied on the HTBI primer set. TCRdb recomputed calls from the multiplex PCR reads with MiXCR, one row per CDR3 protein. The sample lists 750,000 to 950,000 distinct CDR3 sequences; 35% to 45% were seen once. The table lists this clonotype with a few counts. As yet, its antigen is unknown. The CDR3 contains 16 residues. Trimming stripped 1 base from V and 1 base from J, with 13 bases between. The source material was blood. The clonotype originates from a man aged 18 to 29 with Graves' hyperthyroidism. The chain employs TRBV12-3 or TRBV12-4 and TRBJ2-5, with no clear D. Here the CDR3 DNA reads TGTGCCAGCAGTTTAGTATCCAGCGCGCCCCAAGAGACCCAGTACTTC. The encoded protein is CASSLVSSAPQETQYF.